This T cell receptor beta chain is drawn from a study of shared clonotypes between healthy human individuals. The donors were adults (healthy and HIV-negative) with no recent acute infections or vaccinations. Only Caucasian adults living in Nashville, Tennessee made up the donor group. In the case of this clone: Antigen: not known.

The authors sequenced unsorted PBMC DNA on ten immunoSEQ deep assay plates. Generated by immunoSEQ multiplex PCR, the TCRdb table keeps only in-frame clones and is missing some. This table holds about 490,000 clones, 60% to 85% found once. Whole-study findings and limits: The donor pool, a small one, limited the genetic and exposure-history diversity represented.

CDR1 and CDR2 from the germline V gene are KGHSH and LQKENI. This CDR3 is 14 amino acids long. Trimming took off 2 bases at V and 5 bases at J, with 10 bases between the two ends. Sequenced input: PBMCs. The chain recombines TRBV18 with TRBJ1-5, with D unresolved. The TCR was taken from a woman in her thirties or forties in good health. Some clones in this sample may be carry-over from other donors' samples. The CDR3 DNA is TGTGCCAGCTCACCAGGGCAGAGCGATCAGCCCCAGCATTTT. It encodes CASSPGQSDQPQHF.